This T cell receptor beta chain comes out of a study of blood T cell repertoires in COVID-19. Study-level background: From T cells, B-cell-depleted T cells, or PBMCs came the material, which was cDNA or gDNA.

Authors' analysis steps: Amplified reference gene primers provided the basis for estimating nucleated cell counts. TCRdb's copy holds only in-frame clones and misses some; the assay was immunoSEQ multiplex PCR. The V and J calls and clone size come from that table; D and trimming were worked out from the DNA. The sample has 73,000 or so clones; 80% to 85% are singletons. This clone has at least ten counts. The sample was peripheral blood. This TCR came from a woman aged 55-69 years with acute or convalescent COVID-19.

DNA for the CDR3: TGTGCCAGCTCACCACCGAGCGGGGGCATAGAAAACATTCAGTACTTC. Amino acid sequence: CASSPPSGGIENIQYF. The chain is built from TRBV18 and TRBJ2-4; 8 positions match TRBD2. After removal of 0 bases from V and 5 bases from J, the junction contained 6 bases not matched to a gene. Germline V gene sequence: CDR1 KGHSH, CDR2 LQKENI. The CDR3 has 16 amino acids.